The rows below give T cell receptor beta chains drawn from one sample of a study of blood T cell repertoires in COVID-19. Sequencing used immunoSEQ multiplex PCR; TCRdb keeps in-frame clones, though not all of them. The sample carries approximately 3,600 clones, approximately 84% recorded once. Sequenced input: peripheral blood. These receptors were taken from a human donor in a cohort sampled during active COVID-19. CDR3s include the opening cysteine and the closing phenylalanine or tryptophan. Each record gives: V gene, D gene, J gene, clone size, CDR3 protein, CDR3 DNA. The D gene is left open where the match is weak. Clone size, where shown, is once, few, many, or a class for clones that have expanded.

TRBV4-1	.	TRBJ1-6	medium-sized	CASSQGTDLNSPLHF	TGCGCCAGCAGCCAAGGGACAGATCTAAATTCACCCCTCCACTTT
TRBV5-6	TRBD1	TRBJ1-5	.	CASSRMDRGTSQPQHF	TGTGCCAGCAGCCGAATGGACAGGGGGACGTCTCAGCCCCAGCATTTT
TRBV4-2	TRBD2	TRBJ2-3	.	CASSQEAGGTQYF	TGTGCCAGCAGCCAGGAAGCGGGGGGTACGCAGTATTTT
TRBV10-3	TRBD2	TRBJ2-7	.	CAISERAGGGEQYF	TGTGCCATCAGTGAGCGAGCGGGGGGGGGCGAGCAGTACTTC
TRBV6-5	TRBD1	TRBJ1-6	.	CASSYQGASYNSPLHF	TGTGCCAGCAGTTACCAGGGGGCATCCTATAATTCACCCCTCCACTTT
TRBV6-5	TRBD2	TRBJ2-1	.	CASSSVAAGGRDEQFF	TGTGCCAGCAGTTCCGTTGCGGCGGGGGGGAGGGATGAGCAGTTCTTC
TRBV12-5	TRBD2	TRBJ2-2	large	CASGLGLAGGRSTGELFF	TGTGCTAGTGGTCTGGGACTAGCGGGGGGGCGGAGTACCGGGGAGCTGTTTTTT
TRBV18	.	TRBJ1-1	.	CASSPAGGGTEAFF	TGTGCCAGCTCACCAGCGGGAGGGGGCACTGAAGCTTTCTTT
TRBV5-1	TRBD1	TRBJ2-1	.	CASSLGQGAYNEQFF	TGCGCCAGCAGCTTGGGCCAGGGGGCCTACAATGAGCAGTTCTTC
TRBV19	TRBD1	TRBJ1-5	.	CASRTGGQPQHF	TGTGCCAGTAGAACAGGGGGTCAGCCCCAGCATTTT
TRBV3-1/TRBV3-2	.	TRBJ2-1	.	CASSQVRPWVNEQFF	TGTGCCAGCAGCCAAGTGAGGCCCTGGGTAAATGAGCAGTTCTTC
TRBV5-1	.	TRBJ2-7	.	CASTPAPGSYEQYF	TGCGCCAGCACTCCGGCCCCGGGCTCCTACGAGCAGTACTTC
TRBV11-1	TRBD1	TRBJ2-3	.	CASSLDGQGLSTQYF	TGTGCCAGCAGCTTGGACGGACAGGGGCTTAGTACGCAGTATTTT
TRBV3-1/TRBV3-2	.	TRBJ2-5	once	CASSVSRETQYF	TGTGCCAGCAGCGTATCTAGAGAGACCCAGTACTTC
TRBV10-3	TRBD2	TRBJ2-1	few	CAISAGGLAQPTLYNEQFF	TGTGCCATCAGTGCGGGAGGGCTAGCCCAACCAACACTCTACAATGAGCAGTTCTTC
TRBV5-1	TRBD2	TRBJ2-5	.	CASSSRLAGGPWSSETQYF	TGCGCCAGCAGCTCACGTCTAGCGGGGGGGCCTTGGTCGTCGGAGACCCAGTACTTC
TRBV7-3	.	TRBJ2-1	.	CASSLMSSYNEQFF	TGTGCCAGCAGCTTAATGTCTAGTTACAATGAGCAGTTCTTC
TRBV6-5	TRBD1	TRBJ2-7	.	CATRAAGGRVEQYF	TGTGCCACCAGGGCGGCAGGGGGTCGAGTGGAGCAGTACTTC
TRBV10-2	TRBD1	TRBJ1-2	.	CASSAGQGLRGYTF	TGCGCCAGCAGTGCCGGACAGGGGTTGAGAGGCTACACCTTC
TRBV2	.	TRBJ1-5	.	CASSERGSNQPQHF	TGTGCCAGCAGTGAAAGGGGAAGCAATCAGCCCCAGCATTTT
TRBV19	.	TRBJ2-1	.	CASKRGNSYNEQFF	TGTGCCAGTAAAAGGGGGAACTCCTACAATGAGCAGTTCTTC
TRBV27	TRBD2	TRBJ2-5	few	CASSPTGPGTSIRQTQYF	TGTGCCAGCAGTCCGACCGGGCCCGGGACTAGTATCAGACAGACCCAGTACTTC
TRBV5-4	.	TRBJ1-2	.	CASSTANYGYTF	TGTGCCAGCAGTACGGCTAACTATGGCTACACCTTC
TRBV2	TRBD2	TRBJ2-3	once	CASSVLGTSGGDTQYF	TGTGCCAGCAGCGTCCTCGGGACTAGCGGGGGAGATACGCAGTATTTT
TRBV9	.	TRBJ2-2	.	CASSVLAGELFF	TGTGCCAGCAGCGTCTTAGCCGGGGAGCTGTTTTTT